This T cell receptor (beta chain) was captured by sequencing in a study of T cell repertoires in cytomegalovirus infection (dated by TCRdb to the late 2010s). In terms of the full investigation: The peptide stimulations were aimed at well-studied HLA-B-restricted epitopes as well as recently identified HLA-C-restricted CMV epitopes, whose presentation resists viral immunomodulation. Donor HLA type was relevant to the analysis, as public TCR beta signatures indicated carriage of CMV infection together with the matching HLA type.

The CDR3 holds 16 amino acids from the cysteine to the phenylalanine. The kept DNA is CDR3 alone, 48 bases in frame from the first base. The V end gives up 7 bases and the J end 1 base, leaving 10 bases in the junction not matched to a gene. According to the germline V gene, CDR1 reads MNHEY and CDR2 reads SVGEGT. Sample treatment or condition, as interpreted from the label and publication: in vitro stimulation with specific CMV peptide epitopes to enrich CMV-specific T cells. Instrument used: Illumina HiSeq 1500. Using fastp at Q25 and MiXCR, TCRdb reprocessed the public reads and kept productive beta chains. Entries that share a CDR3 protein sequence are merged under the most common genes and DNA. The sample table lists around 360,000 distinct CDR3 sequences, roughly 34% of them with a count of one. Roughly 12% of the sample is in the top ten clones. General conclusions and limits of the study: The ex vivo response was dominated by HLA-C-restricted CMV-specific TCR beta clonotypes, which also provided the single most frequent clonotype in two of eight donors. Cumulative frequency of public TCR beta family members discriminated carriers of CMV infection plus the relevant HLA type in this cohort and an independent approximately 360-donor cohort.

Note on this clonotype: The clone's antigen remains unknown. Per-nucleotide qualities are absent, and no much larger clonotype sits a single base away.

This receptor chain uses TRBV6-2 or TRBV6-3 and TRBJ2-3; 8 central bases correspond to TRBD1. The source is a human donor in good health (CMV status not recorded). Some clones in this sample may be carry-over from other donors' samples. This specimen was cultured PBMCs, taken from culture after CMV antigen stimulation. The CDR3 region has the sequence CASTWTGRYGTDTQYF. The nucleotide sequence is TGTGCCAGCACTTGGACAGGGAGATACGGCACAGATACGCAGTATTTT.